This T cell receptor beta chain was retrieved from a study of post-analysis software for immune sequencing data. Study-wide findings and caveats: Comparison of patients with controls showed 4 to 6 TRBV segments more frequent in patients, TRBV5-6, TRBV5-1 and TRBV20-1 among them.

The CDR3 totals 14 residues. CDR1 and CDR2 from the germline V gene are DFQATT and SNEGSKA (reference sequence). Trimming took 5 bases from V and 0 from J, leaving 11 bases between them. The TCR beta cDNA libraries carried unique molecular identifiers. Each CDR3 protein gets one entry after TCRdb re-called the PCR reads with MiXCR. The sample includes about 760,000 distinct CDR3 sequences, roughly 27% of them seen just once. With respect to this clonotype: Antigen specificity is unknown.

The clonotype was recovered from a girl aged 10-17 years with multiple sclerosis. This chain links TRBV20-1 with TRBJ2-1, with no clear D. Sequencing was carried out using blood. This CDR3 is CSARPVDSYNEQFF. CDR3 DNA sequence: TGCAGTGCTCGACCGGTCGACTCCTACAATGAGCAGTTCTTC.